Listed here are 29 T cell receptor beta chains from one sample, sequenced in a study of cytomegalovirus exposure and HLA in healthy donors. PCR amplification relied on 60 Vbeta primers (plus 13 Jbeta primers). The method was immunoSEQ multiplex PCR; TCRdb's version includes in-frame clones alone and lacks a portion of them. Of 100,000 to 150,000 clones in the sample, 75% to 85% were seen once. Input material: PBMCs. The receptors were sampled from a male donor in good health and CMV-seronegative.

As DNA, the CDR3 is TGTGCCAGCAGGGGACAGGGGAAAGAGACCCAGTACTTC. Translation: CASRGQGKETQYF. The rearrangement joins TRBV2 to TRBJ2-5, with 10 nucleotides matching TRBD1. The CDR3 runs 13 residues. The germline CDR1 and CDR2 sequences are SNHLY and FYNNEI. Trimming at V came to 6 bases and at J to 3 bases, leaving 1 base not matched to a gene.

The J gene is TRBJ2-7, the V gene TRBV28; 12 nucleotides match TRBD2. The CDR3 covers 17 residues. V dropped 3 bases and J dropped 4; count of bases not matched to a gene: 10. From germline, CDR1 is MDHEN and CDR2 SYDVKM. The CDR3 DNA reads TGTGCCAGCAGTTTGGTACTAGCGGGGGGACTCCCTTACGAGCAGTACTTC. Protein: CASSLVLAGGLPYEQYF.

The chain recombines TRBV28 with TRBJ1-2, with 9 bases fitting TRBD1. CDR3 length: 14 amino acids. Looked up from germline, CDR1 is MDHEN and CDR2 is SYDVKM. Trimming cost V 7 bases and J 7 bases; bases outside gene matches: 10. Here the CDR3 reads CASIVGTGSSGYTF. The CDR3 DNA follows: TGTGCCAGCATTGTGGGGACAGGGAGCTCTGGCTACACCTTC.

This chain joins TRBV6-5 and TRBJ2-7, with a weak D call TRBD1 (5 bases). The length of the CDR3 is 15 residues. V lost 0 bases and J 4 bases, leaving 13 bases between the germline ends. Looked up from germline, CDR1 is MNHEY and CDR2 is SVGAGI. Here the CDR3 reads CASSYSPRALYEQYF. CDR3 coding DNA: TGTGCCAGCAGTTACTCCCCCAGGGCCCTGTACGAGCAGTACTTC.

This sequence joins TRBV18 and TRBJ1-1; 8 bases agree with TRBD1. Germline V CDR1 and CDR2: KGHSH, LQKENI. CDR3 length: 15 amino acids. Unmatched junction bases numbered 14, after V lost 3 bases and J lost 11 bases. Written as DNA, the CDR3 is TGTGCCAGCTCACCTGACCAGGGGGCGCGATCGACGGCTTTCTTT. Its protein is CASSPDQGARSTAFF.

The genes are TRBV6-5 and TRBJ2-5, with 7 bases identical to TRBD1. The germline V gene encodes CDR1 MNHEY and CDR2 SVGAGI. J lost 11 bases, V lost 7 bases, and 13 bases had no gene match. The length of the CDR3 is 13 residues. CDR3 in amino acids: CASTDRVDAGQYF. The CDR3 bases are TGTGCCAGCACTGACAGGGTGGATGCGGGTCAGTACTTC.

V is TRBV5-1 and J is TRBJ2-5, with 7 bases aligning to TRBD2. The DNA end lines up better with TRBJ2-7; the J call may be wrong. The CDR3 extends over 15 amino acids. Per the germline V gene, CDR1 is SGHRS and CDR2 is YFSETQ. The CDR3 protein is CASSLEPSGSYEQYF. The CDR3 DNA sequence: TGCGCCAGCAGCTTGGAGCCTAGCGGTTCCTACGAGCAGTACTTC.

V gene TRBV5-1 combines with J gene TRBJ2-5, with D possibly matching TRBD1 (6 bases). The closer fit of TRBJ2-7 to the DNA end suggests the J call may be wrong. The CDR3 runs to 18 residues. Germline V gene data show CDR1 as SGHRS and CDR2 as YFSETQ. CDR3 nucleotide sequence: TGCGCCAGCAGCAAAGACCCTTCCCTAGCACAGGGCCTAGACGAGCAGTACTTC. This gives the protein CASSKDPSLAQGLDEQYF.

The CDR3 bases are TGCGCCAGCAGCCAGTCCGGACAGGGGACGGGCGAGCAGTACTTC. It encodes CASSQSGQGTGEQYF. The V gene is TRBV4-3, the J gene TRBJ2-7, with TRBD1 identical over 9 bases. The CDR3 has 15 residues. Trimming cost V 3 bases and J 6 bases; bases outside gene matches: 9. Per germline, CDR1 LGHNA and CDR2 YSLEER.

The CDR3 bases are TGTGCCTGGAGCTTACTAGCGGGGGTGAACACCGGGGAGCTGTTTTTT. Its translation is CAWSLLAGVNTGELFF. The V gene is TRBV30, the J gene TRBJ2-2; 11 nucleotides align to TRBD2. This CDR3 region has 16 residues. Per germline, CDR1 GTSNPN and CDR2 SVGIG (reference sequence). V lost 3 bases and J lost 1; bases outside the gene matches: 4.

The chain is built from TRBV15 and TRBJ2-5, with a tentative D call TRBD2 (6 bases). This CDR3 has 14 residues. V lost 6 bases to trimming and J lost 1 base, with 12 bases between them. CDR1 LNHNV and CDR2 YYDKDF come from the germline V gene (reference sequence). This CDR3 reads CATSPRGGQETQYF. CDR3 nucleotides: TGTGCCACCAGTCCGAGGGGAGGCCAAGAGACCCAGTACTTC.

CDR3 sequence reads: CASSLVVYEQYF. The CDR3 DNA is TGTGCCAGCAGCTTAGTTGTCTACGAGCAGTACTTC. The chain employs TRBV7-9 and TRBJ2-5; no clear D. The J call may be wrong; the DNA end is better matched by TRBJ2-7. Germline lookup yields CDR1 SEHNR and CDR2 FQNEAQ (reference sequence). The CDR3 runs 12 residues.

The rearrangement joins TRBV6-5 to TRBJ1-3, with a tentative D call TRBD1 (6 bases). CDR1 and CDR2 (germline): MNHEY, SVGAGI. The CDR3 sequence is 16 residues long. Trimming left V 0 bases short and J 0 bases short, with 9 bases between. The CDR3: CASSYSRTVSGNTIYF. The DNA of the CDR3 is TGTGCCAGCAGTTACTCGCGGACAGTCTCTGGAAACACCATATATTTT.

For the CDR3, the DNA is TGTGCCAGCACCGGGGGGATGGAGGAAAAACTGTTTTTT. This translates into CASTGGMEEKLFF. The rearrangement joins TRBV28 to TRBJ1-4; a possible D gene is TRBD1 (5 bases). Germline CDR1 is MDHEN and CDR2 is SYDVKM. CDR3 length: 13 amino acids. The V gene lost 7 bases and the J gene lost 8 bases, with 14 bases spanning the gap.

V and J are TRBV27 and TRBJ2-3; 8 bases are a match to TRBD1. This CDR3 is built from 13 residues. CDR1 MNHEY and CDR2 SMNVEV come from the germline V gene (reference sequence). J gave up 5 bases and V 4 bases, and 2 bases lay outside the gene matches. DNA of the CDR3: TGTGCCAGCAGTTACAGGGGGTTAGATACGCAGTATTTT. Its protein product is CASSYRGLDTQYF.

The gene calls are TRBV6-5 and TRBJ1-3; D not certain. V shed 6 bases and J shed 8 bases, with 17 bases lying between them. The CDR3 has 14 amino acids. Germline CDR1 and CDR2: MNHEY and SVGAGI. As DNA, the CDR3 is TGTGCCAGCAGGTCCCTCCGAGTGGGAGACACCATATATTTT. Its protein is CASRSLRVGDTIYF.

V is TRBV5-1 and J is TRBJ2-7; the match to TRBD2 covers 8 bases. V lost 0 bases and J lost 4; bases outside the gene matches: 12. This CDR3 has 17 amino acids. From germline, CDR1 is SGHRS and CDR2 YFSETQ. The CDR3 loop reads CASSLVSAGLVGYEQYF. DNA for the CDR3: TGCGCCAGCAGCTTGGTCAGTGCGGGACTAGTTGGATACGAGCAGTACTTC.

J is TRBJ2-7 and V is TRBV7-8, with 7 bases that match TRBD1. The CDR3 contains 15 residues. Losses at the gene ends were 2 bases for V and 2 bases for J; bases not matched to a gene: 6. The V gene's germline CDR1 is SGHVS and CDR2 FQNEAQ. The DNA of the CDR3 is TGTGCCAGCAGCTTATCCGACAGGGATACCTACGAGCAGTACTTC. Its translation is CASSLSDRDTYEQYF.

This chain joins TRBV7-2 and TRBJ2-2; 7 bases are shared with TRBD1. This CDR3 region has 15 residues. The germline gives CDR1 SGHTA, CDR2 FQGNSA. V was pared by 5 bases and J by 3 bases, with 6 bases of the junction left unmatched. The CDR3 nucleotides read TGTGCCAGCAGCCCAAACAGGGGAGACACCGGGGAGCTGTTTTTT. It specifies CASSPNRGDTGELFF. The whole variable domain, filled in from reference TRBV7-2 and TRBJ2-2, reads GAGVSQSPSNKVTEKGKDVELRCDPISGHTALYWYRQSLGQGLEFLIYFQGNSAPDKSGLPSDRFSAERTGGSVSTLTIQRTQQEDSAVYLCASSPNRGDTGELFFGEGSRLTVL.

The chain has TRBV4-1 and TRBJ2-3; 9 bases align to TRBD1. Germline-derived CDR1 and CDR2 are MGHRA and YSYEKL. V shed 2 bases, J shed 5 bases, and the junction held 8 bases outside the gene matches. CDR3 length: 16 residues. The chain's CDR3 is CASSQLGQGFGDTQYF. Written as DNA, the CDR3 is TGCGCCAGCAGCCAACTCGGACAGGGGTTCGGAGATACGCAGTATTTT.

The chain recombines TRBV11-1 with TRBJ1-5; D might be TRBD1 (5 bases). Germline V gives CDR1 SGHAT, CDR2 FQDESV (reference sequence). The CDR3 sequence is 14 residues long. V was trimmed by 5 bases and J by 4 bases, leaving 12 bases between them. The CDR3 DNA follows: TGTGCCAGCAGCCCCTCGGGGGGGAATCAGCCCCAGCATTTT. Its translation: CASSPSGGNQPQHF.

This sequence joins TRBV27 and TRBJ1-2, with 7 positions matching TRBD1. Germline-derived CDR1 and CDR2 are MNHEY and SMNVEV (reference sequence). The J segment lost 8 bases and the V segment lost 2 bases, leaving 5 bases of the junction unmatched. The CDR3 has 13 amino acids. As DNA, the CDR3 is TGTGCCAGCAGTTTAACAGGGGAAAGCGGCTACACCTTC. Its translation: CASSLTGESGYTF.

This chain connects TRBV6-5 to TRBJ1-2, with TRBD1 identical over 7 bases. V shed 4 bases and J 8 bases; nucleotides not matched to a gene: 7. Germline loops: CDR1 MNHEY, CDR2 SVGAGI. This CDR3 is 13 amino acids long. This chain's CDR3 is CASSSGTARGYTF. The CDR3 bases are TGTGCCAGCAGTTCCGGGACAGCCCGAGGCTACACCTTC.

The CDR3 DNA reads TGTGCCTGGAGTCTGGCGGGAGGCACAGATACGCAGTATTTT. Its translation is CAWSLAGGTDTQYF. This chain links TRBV30 with TRBJ2-3; 7 bases map to TRBD2. The germline gives CDR1 GTSNPN, CDR2 SVGIG (reference sequence). V was pared by 2 bases and J by 1 base, with 3 bases of the junction left unmatched. CDR3 length: 14 residues.

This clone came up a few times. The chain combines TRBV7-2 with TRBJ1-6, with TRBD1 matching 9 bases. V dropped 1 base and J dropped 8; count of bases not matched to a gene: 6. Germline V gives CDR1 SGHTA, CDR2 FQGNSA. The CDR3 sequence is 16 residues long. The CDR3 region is CASSLVLGTGHSPLHF. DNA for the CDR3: TGTGCCAGCAGCTTAGTTCTCGGGACAGGGCATTCACCCCTCCACTTT.

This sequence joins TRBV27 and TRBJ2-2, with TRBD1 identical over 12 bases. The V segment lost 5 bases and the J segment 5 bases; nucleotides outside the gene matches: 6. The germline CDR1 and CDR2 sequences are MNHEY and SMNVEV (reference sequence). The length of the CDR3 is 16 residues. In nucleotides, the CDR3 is TGTGCCAGCAGTCCCGGGACAGGGGGCTTGACCGGGGAGCTGTTTTTT. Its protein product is CASSPGTGGLTGELFF.

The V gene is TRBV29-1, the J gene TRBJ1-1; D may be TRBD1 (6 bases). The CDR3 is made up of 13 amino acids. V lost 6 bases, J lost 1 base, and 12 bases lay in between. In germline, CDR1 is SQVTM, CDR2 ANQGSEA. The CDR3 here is CSVRQASNTEAFF. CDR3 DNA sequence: TGCAGCGTAAGACAGGCGTCGAACACTGAAGCTTTCTTT.

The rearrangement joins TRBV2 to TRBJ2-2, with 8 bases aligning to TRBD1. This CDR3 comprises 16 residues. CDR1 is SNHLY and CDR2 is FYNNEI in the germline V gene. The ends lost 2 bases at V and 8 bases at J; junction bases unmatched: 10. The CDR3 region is CASSERQGPKVGELFF. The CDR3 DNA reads TGTGCCAGCAGTGAAAGACAGGGGCCGAAAGTGGGGGAGCTGTTTTTT.

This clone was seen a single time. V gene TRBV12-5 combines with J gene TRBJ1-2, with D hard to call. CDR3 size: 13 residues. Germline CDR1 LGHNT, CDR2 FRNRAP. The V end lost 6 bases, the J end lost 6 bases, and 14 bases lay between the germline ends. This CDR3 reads CASGPVFIDGYTF. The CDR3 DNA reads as TGTGCTAGTGGCCCAGTCTTTATCGATGGCTACACCTTC. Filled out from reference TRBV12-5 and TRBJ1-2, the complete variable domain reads DARVTQTPRHKVTEMGQEVTMRCQPILGHNTVFWYRQTMMQGLELLAYFRNRAPLDDSGMPKDRFSAEMPDATLATLKIQPSEPRDSAVYFCASGPVFIDGYTFGSGTRLTVV.